This is a list of T cell receptor beta chains from one sample in a study of blood T cell repertoires in COVID-19. The table came from immunoSEQ multiplex PCR; TCRdb's copy has only in-frame clones and leaves some out. This table holds about 360,000 clones, about 83% found once. The source material was peripheral blood. These receptors all stem from a man younger than 45 with active or convalescent COVID-19. The CDR3 runs from the conserved cysteine through the conserved F or W. D genes are given only for firm matches. Part of the rows lack a size; the others show once, few, many or a class for expanded clones.

>NA|TRBV6-6|TRBJ1-2|TRBD1
TGTGCCAGCAGTTACAGGGGGCCGGGTGGCTACACCTTC
CASSYRGPGGYTF
>NA|TRBV6-5|TRBJ2-1|NA
TGTGCCAGCACCCGGAGCCCTCCCGGGGAGCAGTTCTTC
CASTRSPPGEQFF
>NA|TRBV28|TRBJ2-1|NA
TGTGCCAGCAGTTTAGGGGCCCTCTCCTACAATGAGCAGTTCTTC
CASSLGALSYNEQFF
>NA|TRBV25-1|TRBJ2-5|NA
TGTGCCAGCAGGGATGCTCGGTACAGCCAAGAGACCCAGTACTTC
CASRDARYSQETQYF
>NA|TRBV3-1/TRBV3-2|TRBJ1-2|NA
TGTGCCAGCAGCCCCGGGGGGGGGAACTATGGCTACACCTTC
CASSPGGGNYGYTF
>NA|TRBV6-6|TRBJ1-4|TRBD1
TGTGCCAGCAGTTACCCGGGACAGGCTAATGAAAAACTGTTTTTT
CASSYPGQANEKLFF
>NA|TRBV7-9|TRBJ1-4|TRBD1
TGTGCCAGCTTGGGACAGGAGGGTGAAAAACTGTTTTTT
CASLGQEGEKLFF
>NA|TRBV10-2|TRBJ2-7|NA
TGCGCCAGCAGTGAGTTGGCGGTGAACCCGTACGAGCAGTACTTC
CASSELAVNPYEQYF
>NA|TRBV4-1|TRBJ2-1|NA
TGCGCCAGCAGCCAAGATAACGAGAAGAGCCCTTACAATGAGCAGTTCTTC
CASSQDNEKSPYNEQFF
>NA|TRBV7-9|TRBJ2-5|TRBD2
TGTGCCAGCAGCTTAGTAGGCGGGGGGACTCAAGAGACCCAGTACTTC
CASSLVGGGTQETQYF
>once|TRBV5-1|TRBJ2-7|TRBD1
TGCGCCAGCAGCCCCTCTGGGGGGACAGGGGTCTACGAGCAGTACTTC
CASSPSGGTGVYEQYF
>NA|TRBV6-6|TRBJ2-7|TRBD2
TGTGCCACCGTCGGGACTAGCGGGACCTCCGAGCAGTACTTC
CATVGTSGTSEQYF
>NA|TRBV7-2|TRBJ2-1|NA
TGTGCCAGCAGCTTAGGAGGGGGGGTCTACAATGAGCAGTTCTTC
CASSLGGGVYNEQFF
>once|TRBV14|TRBJ1-1|NA
TGTGCCAGCAGCCAAGATAGGGGAGGGGAAGCTTTCTTT
CASSQDRGGEAFF
>once|TRBV4-3|TRBJ1-6|NA
TGCGCCAGCAGCCAAGAAGACCAGGCTTCACCCCTCCACTTT
CASSQEDQASPLHF
>few|TRBV12-1|TRBJ2-5|NA
TGTGCCAGCAGCTCAGGACTAGCGGGAGGTGAGACCCAGTACTTC
CASSSGLAGGETQYF
>NA|TRBV27|TRBJ2-1|TRBD2
TGTGCCAGCAACCAAGCGGGGGGAGGCTACAATGAGCAGTTCTTC
CASNQAGGGYNEQFF
>NA|TRBV24-1|TRBJ1-5|TRBD1
TGTGCCACCAGTGACTCAGACAGGGGAAATCAGCCCCAGCATTTT
CATSDSDRGNQPQHF
>NA|TRBV6-5|TRBJ1-1|NA
TGTGCCAGCAGGTCTCCGGGAAGGGCGAACACTGAAGCTTTCTTT
CASRSPGRANTEAFF
>NA|TRBV6-6|TRBJ1-1|NA
TGTGCCAGCAGTTGGGGGGGCAAGACTGAAGCTTTCTTT
CASSWGGKTEAFF
>NA|TRBV14|TRBJ2-2|NA
TGTGCCAGCAGCAGTAGGAGGACAGTGAACACCGGGGAGCTGTTTTTT
CASSSRRTVNTGELFF
>NA|TRBV28|TRBJ2-7|NA
TGTGCCAGCAGCTTCGTGGGGCCCTTGTCCTACGAGCAGTACTTC
CASSFVGPLSYEQYF
>NA|TRBV7-8|TRBJ1-2|TRBD1
TGTGCCAGCAGCTTAGCCCGGGACAGGCTATATGGCTACACCTTC
CASSLARDRLYGYTF